Following are 16 T cell receptor beta chains from one sample sequenced in a study of human T cells and chemical hapten exposure. Time point defined: patch test 2, 6 weeks after DPC sensitization. As for treatment: therapeutic diphenylcyclopropenone sensitization with weekly scalp DPC. Each CDR3 protein is one row after TCRdb ran MiXCR on the RACE reads. The sample has 80,000 to 95,000 distinct CDR3 sequences, roughly 11% seen once. The sample here was whole blood, taken in connection with sensitization to the hapten diphenylcyclopropenone (DPC). The receptors originated from a man in his forties with alopecia areata. Some clones in this sample may be carry-over from other donors' samples.

The genes are TRBV7-2 and TRBJ2-2, with TRBD2 matching 8 bases. Germline values: CDR1 SGHTA, CDR2 FQGNSA. The CDR3 is 16 residues long. V lost 4 bases and J lost 3; bases outside the gene matches: 7. The CDR3 DNA follows: TGTGCCAGCAGCTCAAAAGCGGGAGCCGACACCGGGGAGCTGTTTTTT. This codes for CASSSKAGADTGELFF.

This chain connects TRBV12-3 or TRBV12-4 to TRBJ2-5; no definite D call. The CDR3 contains 12 residues. V was shortened by 3 bases and J by 5 bases, with 7 bases between the two germline ends. CDR3 in amino acids: CASSFIAETQYF. CDR3 coding DNA: TGTGCCAGCAGTTTCATCGCGGAGACCCAGTACTTC.

This clonotype was seen repeatedly, ten times or more. The chain couples TRBV5-8 to TRBJ1-5; tentative D call: TRBD1 (5 bases). V lost 4 bases and J lost 4, with 15 bases in between. CDR1 and CDR2 from the germline V gene are SGHTS and YDEGEE. This CDR3 spans 15 amino acids. The CDR3 sequence is CASSRFDSLNQPQHF. CDR3 in DNA: TGTGCCAGCAGCAGATTTGACAGTTTAAATCAGCCCCAGCATTTT.

With respect to this clonotype: Being one base from a much bigger clone, this may be a read error. V and J are TRBV6-4 and TRBJ2-1; TRBD2 agrees at 14 bases. The CDR3 runs to 16 residues. Germline assignment: CDR1 MRHNA and CDR2 SNTAGT. As DNA, the CDR3 is TGTGCCAGCAGTGAGGGACTAGCGGGAGCAGGCAATGAGGAGTTCTTC. Amino acid sequence: CASSEGLAGAGNEEFF.

This clonotype came up many times. The chain recombines TRBV7-2 with TRBJ2-1; 7 bases line up with TRBD1. The CDR3 covers 12 residues. Trimming took 5 bases from V and 9 from J; bases not matched to a gene: 4. Germline lookup yields CDR1 SGHTA and CDR2 FQGNSA. CDR3 amino acids: CASSTNRGEQFF. The CDR3 nucleotides are TGTGCCAGCAGCACAAACAGGGGTGAGCAGTTCTTC.

The J gene is TRBJ1-5, the V gene TRBV10-3; D remains unclear. The CDR3 length is 13 residues. The germline V and J ends were trimmed by 6 bases and 2 bases, with 8 bases remaining between them. The germline V gene has CDR1 ENHRY and CDR2 SYGVKD. The CDR3 sequence: CAISWGGNQPQHF. CDR3 DNA: TGTGCCATCAGCTGGGGAGGCAATCAGCCCCAGCATTTT.

This clonotype was seen a handful of times. The gene calls are TRBV11-2 and TRBJ2-4; D gene ambiguous. V dropped 3 bases and J dropped 0 bases, with 15 bases sitting between them. The germline gives CDR1 SGHAT, CDR2 FQNNGV. The CDR3 has 17 amino acids. The CDR3 sequence is CASSFTPSLRAKNIQYF. The CDR3 region has the DNA TGTGCCAGCAGCTTCACCCCTAGTTTGCGAGCCAAAAACATTCAGTACTTC. The complete variable domain, with remaining parts taken from reference TRBV11-2 and TRBJ2-4, reads EAGVAQSPRYKIIEKRQSVAFWCNPISGHATLYWYQQILGQGPKLLIQFQNNGVVDDSQLPKDRFSAERLKGVDSTLKIQPAKLEDSAVYLCASSFTPSLRAKNIQYFGAGTRLSVL.

The chain links TRBV7-2 to TRBJ1-5; D is ambiguous. V was trimmed by 2 bases and J by 5 bases, leaving 10 bases between them. CDR3 length: 14 residues. CDR1 SGHTA and CDR2 FQGNSA come from the germline V gene. The CDR3 sequence: CASSLSVVHQPQHF. In nucleotides, the CDR3 is TGTGCCAGCAGCTTATCGGTCGTCCATCAGCCCCAGCATTTT.

The chain recombines TRBV30 with TRBJ2-4; 9 nucleotides align to TRBD2. CDR1 and CDR2 (germline): GTSNPN, SVGIG (reference sequence). J lost 0 bases, V lost 5 bases, and 5 bases had no gene match. This CDR3 has 15 amino acids. This chain's CDR3 is CAWGSGGLAKNIQYF. The CDR3 bases are TGTGCCTGGGGTAGCGGGGGCCTAGCCAAAAACATTCAGTACTTC. Full variable domain (rest looked up from reference TRBV30 and TRBJ2-4): SQTIHQWPATLVQPVGSPLSLECTVEGTSNPNLYWYRQAAGRGLQLLFYSVGIGQISSEVPQNLSASRPQDRQFILSSKKLLLSDSGFYLCAWGSGGLAKNIQYFGAGTRLSVL.

This clonotype has a handful of counts. The CDR3: CSVEDRGTDTQYF. The CDR3 bases are TGCAGCGTTGAAGATCGGGGGACAGATACGCAGTATTTT. V is TRBV29-1 and J is TRBJ2-3, with a weak D call TRBD2 (6 bases). There are 13 residues in the CDR3. Trimming took 0 bases from V and 3 from J, leaving 7 bases between them. Germline assignment: CDR1 SQVTM and CDR2 ANQGSEA.

The chain couples TRBV12-3 or TRBV12-4 to TRBJ2-5, with D perhaps matching TRBD2 (6 bases). The CDR3 extends over 14 amino acids. The germline V and J ends were trimmed by 1 base and 3 bases, with 9 bases remaining between them. The CDR3 DNA reads TGTGCCAGCAGTTTAGACGGGAGCGAAGAGACCCAGTACTTC. Translating it yields CASSLDGSEETQYF.

This clonotype showed up many times. The V call is TRBV25-1, the J call TRBJ1-4, with D hard to call. Germline V gives CDR1 MGHDK, CDR2 SYGVNS. V shed 1 base and J shed 5 bases, with 14 bases lying between them. The CDR3 extends over 16 amino acids. For the CDR3, the DNA is TGTGCCAGCAGTGAATGGGGAGCAATCCCAAATGAAAAACTGTTTTTT. Protein: CASSEWGAIPNEKLFF.

In its sample, this clonotype was seen a few times. The chain couples TRBV5-8 to TRBJ2-1; 11 bases agree with TRBD2. The CDR3 length is 15 residues. Germline CDR1 SGHTS, CDR2 YDEGEE. J lost 7 bases, V lost 5 bases, and 8 bases had no gene match. Written as DNA, the CDR3 is TGTGCCAGCAGGCCAAGACTAGCGGGACCTAATGAGCAGTTCTTC. Its protein is CASRPRLAGPNEQFF.

V gene TRBV5-4 combines with J gene TRBJ2-3, with D perhaps assigned TRBD1 or TRBD2 (6 bases each). Germline V lookup: CDR1 SGHNT, CDR2 YYREEE (reference sequence). Between the trimmed V and J ends, which lost 4 bases and 6 bases, there was a span of 24 bases. CDR3 length: 17 residues. The CDR3 region is CASSPTGMSGGGDTQYF. In DNA, the CDR3 is TGTGCCAGCAGCCCAACTGGGATGAGCGGAGGGGGGGATACGCAGTATTTT.

The chain uses TRBV6-2 or TRBV6-3 and TRBJ1-1; D unclear. The CDR3 consists of 14 residues. Germline loops: CDR1 MNHEY, CDR2 SVGEGT. Deletions cut 5 bases from V and 5 bases from J, with 15 bases between. The CDR3 sequence is CASSRPSKGTEAFF. Here the CDR3 DNA reads TGTGCCAGCAGTCGACCATCGAAAGGGACTGAAGCTTTCTTT.

CDR3 amino acids: CASSVLLKETQYF. The CDR3 bases are TGTGCCAGTAGCGTCCTACTTAAAGAGACCCAGTACTTC. The chain combines TRBV19 with TRBJ2-5; no firm D call. Germline-derived CDR1 and CDR2 are LNHDA and SQIVND (reference sequence). This CDR3 is built from 13 residues. The V and J ends lost 6 bases and 3 bases respectively, with 11 bases between them.